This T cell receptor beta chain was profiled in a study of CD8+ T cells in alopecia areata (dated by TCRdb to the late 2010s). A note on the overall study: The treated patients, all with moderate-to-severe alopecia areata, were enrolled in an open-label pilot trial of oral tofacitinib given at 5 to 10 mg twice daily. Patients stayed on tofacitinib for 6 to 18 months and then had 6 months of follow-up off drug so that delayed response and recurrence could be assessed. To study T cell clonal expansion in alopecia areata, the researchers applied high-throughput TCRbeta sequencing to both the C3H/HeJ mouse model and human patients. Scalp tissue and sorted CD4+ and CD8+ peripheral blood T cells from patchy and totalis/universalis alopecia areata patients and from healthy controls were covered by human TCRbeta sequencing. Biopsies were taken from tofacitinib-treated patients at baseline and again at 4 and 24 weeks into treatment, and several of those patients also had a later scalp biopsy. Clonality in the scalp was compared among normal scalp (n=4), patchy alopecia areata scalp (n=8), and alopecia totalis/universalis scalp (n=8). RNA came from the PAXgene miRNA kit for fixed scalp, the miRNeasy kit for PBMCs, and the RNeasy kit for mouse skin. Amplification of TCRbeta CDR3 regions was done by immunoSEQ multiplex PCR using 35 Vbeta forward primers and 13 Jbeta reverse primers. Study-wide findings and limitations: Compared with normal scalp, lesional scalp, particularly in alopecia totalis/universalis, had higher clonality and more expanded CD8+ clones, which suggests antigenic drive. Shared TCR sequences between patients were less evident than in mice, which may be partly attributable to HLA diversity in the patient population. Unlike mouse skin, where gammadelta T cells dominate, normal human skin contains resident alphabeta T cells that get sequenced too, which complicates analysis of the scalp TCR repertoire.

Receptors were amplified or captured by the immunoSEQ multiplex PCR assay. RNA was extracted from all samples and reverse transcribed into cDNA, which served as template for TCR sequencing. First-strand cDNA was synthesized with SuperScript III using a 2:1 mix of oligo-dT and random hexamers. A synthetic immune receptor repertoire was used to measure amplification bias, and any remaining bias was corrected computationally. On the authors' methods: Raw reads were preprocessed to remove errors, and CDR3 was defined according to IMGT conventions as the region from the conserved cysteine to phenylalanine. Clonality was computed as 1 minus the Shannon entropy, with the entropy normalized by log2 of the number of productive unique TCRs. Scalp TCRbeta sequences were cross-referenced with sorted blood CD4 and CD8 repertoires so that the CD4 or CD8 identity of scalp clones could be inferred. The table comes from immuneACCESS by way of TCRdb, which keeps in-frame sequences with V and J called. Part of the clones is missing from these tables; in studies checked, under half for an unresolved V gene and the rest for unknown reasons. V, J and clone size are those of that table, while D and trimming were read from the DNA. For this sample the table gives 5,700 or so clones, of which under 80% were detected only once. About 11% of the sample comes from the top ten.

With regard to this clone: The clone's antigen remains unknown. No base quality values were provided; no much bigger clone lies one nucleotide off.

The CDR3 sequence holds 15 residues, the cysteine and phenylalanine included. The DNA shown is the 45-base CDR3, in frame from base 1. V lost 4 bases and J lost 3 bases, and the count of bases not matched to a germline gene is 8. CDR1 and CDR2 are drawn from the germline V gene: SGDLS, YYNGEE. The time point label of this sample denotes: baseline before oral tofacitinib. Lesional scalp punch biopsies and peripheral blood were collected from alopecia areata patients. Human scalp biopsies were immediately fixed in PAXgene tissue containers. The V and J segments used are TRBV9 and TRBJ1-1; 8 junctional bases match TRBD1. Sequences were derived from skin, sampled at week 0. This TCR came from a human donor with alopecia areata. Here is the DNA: TGTGCCAGCAGCCCACGGACAGGGTGGGACACTGAAGCTTTCTTT. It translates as CASSPRTGWDTEAFF.